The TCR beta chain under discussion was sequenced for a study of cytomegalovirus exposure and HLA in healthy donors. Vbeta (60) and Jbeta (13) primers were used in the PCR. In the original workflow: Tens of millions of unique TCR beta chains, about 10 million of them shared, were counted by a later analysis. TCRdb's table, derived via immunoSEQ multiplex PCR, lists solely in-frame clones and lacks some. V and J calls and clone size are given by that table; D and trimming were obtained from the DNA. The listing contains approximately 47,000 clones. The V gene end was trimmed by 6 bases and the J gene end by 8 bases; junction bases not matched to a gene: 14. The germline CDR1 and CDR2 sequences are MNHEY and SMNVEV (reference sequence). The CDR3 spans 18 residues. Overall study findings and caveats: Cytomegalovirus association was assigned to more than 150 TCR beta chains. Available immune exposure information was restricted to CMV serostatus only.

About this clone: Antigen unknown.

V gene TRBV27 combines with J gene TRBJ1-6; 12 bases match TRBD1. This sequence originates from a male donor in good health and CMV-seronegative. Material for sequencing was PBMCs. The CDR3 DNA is TGTGCCAGCAGAGGGGACAGGGGGCGCTTCGGTAATGATTCACCCCTCCACTTT. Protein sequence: CASRGDRGRFGNDSPLHF.